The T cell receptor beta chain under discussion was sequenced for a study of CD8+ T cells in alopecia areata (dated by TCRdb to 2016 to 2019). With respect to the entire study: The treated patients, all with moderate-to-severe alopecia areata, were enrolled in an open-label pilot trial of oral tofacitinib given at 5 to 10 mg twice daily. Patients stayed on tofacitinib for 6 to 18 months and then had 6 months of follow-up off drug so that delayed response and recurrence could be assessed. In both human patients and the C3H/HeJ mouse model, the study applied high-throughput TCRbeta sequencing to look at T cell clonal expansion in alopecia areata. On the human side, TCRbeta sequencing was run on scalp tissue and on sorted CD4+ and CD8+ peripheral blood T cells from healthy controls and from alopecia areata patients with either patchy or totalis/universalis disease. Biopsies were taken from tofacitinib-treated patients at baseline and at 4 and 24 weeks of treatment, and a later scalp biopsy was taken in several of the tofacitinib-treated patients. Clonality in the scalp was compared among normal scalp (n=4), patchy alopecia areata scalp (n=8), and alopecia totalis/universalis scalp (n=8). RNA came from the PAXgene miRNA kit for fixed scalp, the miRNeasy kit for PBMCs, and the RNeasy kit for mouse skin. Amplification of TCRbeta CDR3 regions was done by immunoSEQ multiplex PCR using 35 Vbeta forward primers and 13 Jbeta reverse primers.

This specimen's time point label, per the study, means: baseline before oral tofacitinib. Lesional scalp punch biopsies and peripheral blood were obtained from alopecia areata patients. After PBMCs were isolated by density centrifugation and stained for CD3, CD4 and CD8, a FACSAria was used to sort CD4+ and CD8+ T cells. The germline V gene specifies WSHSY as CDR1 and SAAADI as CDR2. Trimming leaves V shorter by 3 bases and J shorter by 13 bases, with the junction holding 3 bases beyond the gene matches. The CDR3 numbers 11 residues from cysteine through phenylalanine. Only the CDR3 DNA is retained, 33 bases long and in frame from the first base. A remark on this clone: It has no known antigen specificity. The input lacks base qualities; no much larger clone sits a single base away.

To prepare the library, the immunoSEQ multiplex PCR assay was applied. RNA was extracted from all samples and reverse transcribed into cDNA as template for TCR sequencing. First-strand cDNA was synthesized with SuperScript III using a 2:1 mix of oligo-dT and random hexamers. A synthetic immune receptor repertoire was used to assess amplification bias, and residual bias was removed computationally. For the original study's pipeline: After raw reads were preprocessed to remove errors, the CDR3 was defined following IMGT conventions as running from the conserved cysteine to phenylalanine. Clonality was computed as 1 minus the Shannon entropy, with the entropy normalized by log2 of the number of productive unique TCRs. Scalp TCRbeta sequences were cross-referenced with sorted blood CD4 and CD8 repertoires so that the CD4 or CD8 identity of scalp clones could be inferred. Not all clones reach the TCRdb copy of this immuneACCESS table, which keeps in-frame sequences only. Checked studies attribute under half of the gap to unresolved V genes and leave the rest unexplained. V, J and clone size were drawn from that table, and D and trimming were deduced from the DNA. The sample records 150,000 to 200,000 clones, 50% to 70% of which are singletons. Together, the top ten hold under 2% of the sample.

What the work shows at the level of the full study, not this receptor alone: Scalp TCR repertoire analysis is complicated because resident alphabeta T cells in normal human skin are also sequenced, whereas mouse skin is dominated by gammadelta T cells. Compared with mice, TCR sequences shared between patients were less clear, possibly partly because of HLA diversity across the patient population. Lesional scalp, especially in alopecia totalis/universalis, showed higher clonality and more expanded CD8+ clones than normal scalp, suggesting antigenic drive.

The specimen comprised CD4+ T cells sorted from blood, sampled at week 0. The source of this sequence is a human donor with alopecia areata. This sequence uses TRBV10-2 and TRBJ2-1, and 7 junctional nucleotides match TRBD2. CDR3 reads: CASSESGGQFF. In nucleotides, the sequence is TGCGCCAGCAGTGAATCGGGAGGTCAGTTCTTC.